These 17 T cell receptor beta chains were all obtained from the same sample, sequenced in a study of neoadjuvant anti-PD-1 for oral cavity cancer. This table comes from immunoSEQ multiplex PCR, and its TCRdb copy is limited to in-frame clones, with some not included. The table records about 16,000 clones, about 61% of them present only once. The starting material was PBMCs, obtained before nivolumab (anti-PD-1) treatment. These receptors came from a person aged 35 to 85 with oral cavity squamous cell carcinoma.

The gene calls are TRBV7-2 and TRBJ2-1; tentatively, D is TRBD1 or TRBD2 (6 bases each). V lost 5 bases to trimming and J lost 7 bases, with 15 bases between them. Looked up from germline, CDR1 is SGHTA and CDR2 is FQGNSA. There are 14 residues in the CDR3. The CDR3 sequence: CASSPGARVNEQFF. CDR3 in DNA: TGTGCCAGCAGCCCGGGGGCAAGGGTGAATGAGCAGTTCTTC.

This clone was seen a few times. This chain joins TRBV6-4 and TRBJ2-3, with 14 positions matching TRBD2. The CDR3 sequence is 16 residues long. Germline V lookup: CDR1 MRHNA, CDR2 SNTAGT. V lost 5 bases, J lost 3 bases, and 4 bases stayed unmatched. The CDR3 DNA sequence: TGTGCCAGCAGTCCTGGACTAGCGGGAGGTACAGATACGCAGTATTTT. It yields the protein CASSPGLAGGTDTQYF.

This rearrangement joins TRBV2 to TRBJ2-3; TRBD2 aligns across 7 bases. The junction had 7 bases not matched to a gene; V was cut back by 2 bases and J by 2 bases. This CDR3 has 16 residues. Germline values: CDR1 SNHLY, CDR2 FYNNEI. The CDR3 protein is CASSELGTMPTDTQYF. The CDR3 bases are TGTGCCAGCAGTGAATTAGGGACTATGCCCACAGATACGCAGTATTTT. Full variable domain (remainder filled in from reference TRBV2 and TRBJ2-3): EPEVTQTPSHQVTQMGQEVILRCVPISNHLYFYWYRQILGQKVEFLVSFYNNEISEKSEIFDDQFSVERPDGSNFTLKIRSTKLEDSAMYFCASSELGTMPTDTQYFGPGTRLTVL.

This chain connects TRBV7-6 to TRBJ1-5, with 10 bases identical to TRBD1. This CDR3 has 17 residues. The V and J ends lost 2 bases and 1 base, in that order; junction bases with no gene match: 5. CDR1 SGHVS and CDR2 FNYEAQ come from the germline V gene. The DNA for the CDR3 is TGTGCCAGCAGCTTATTCTCGGACAGGGGGAGCAATCAGCCCCAGCATTTT. This translates into CASSLFSDRGSNQPQHF.

CDR3 bases: TGTGCCTGGAGTGTAATAAGTGGGTTAACCTCTGGAAACACCATATATTTT. It yields the protein CAWSVISGLTSGNTIYF. V and J are TRBV30 and TRBJ1-3; unclear D gene. The V gene lost 0 bases and the J gene lost 0 bases, with 15 bases spanning the gap. This CDR3 contains 17 residues. CDR1 is GTSNPN, CDR2 SVGIG, per germline (reference sequence). The full variable domain, in which reference TRBV30 and TRBJ1-3 provide the parts outside the CDR3, is SQTIHQWPATLVQPVGSPLSLECTVEGTSNPNLYWYRQAAGRGLQLLFYSVGIGQISSEVPQNLSASRPQDRQFILSSKKLLLSDSGFYLCAWSVISGLTSGNTIYFGEGSWLTVV.

The gene calls are TRBV6-1 and TRBJ2-7, with unresolved D. CDR1 is MNHNS, CDR2 SASEGT, per germline. The CDR3 is 12 residues long. Trimming took 7 bases from V and 7 from J, leaving 14 bases between them. This chain's CDR3 is CASTDPPGEQYF. In DNA, the CDR3 is TGTGCCAGCACCGACCCTCCAGGAGAGCAGTACTTC.

This clone turned up a few times. V is TRBV14 and J is TRBJ1-1; D remains ambiguous. V was pared by 1 base and J by 4 bases, with 10 bases between. Germline V gene lookup returns CDR1 SGHDN and CDR2 FVKESK. This CDR3 comprises 14 residues. CDR3 protein: CASSQGNIGTEAFF. DNA of the CDR3: TGTGCCAGCAGCCAAGGGAATATCGGCACTGAAGCTTTCTTT.

The rearrangement uses TRBV19 and TRBJ2-7; D not resolved. V was trimmed by 1 base and J by 3 bases, leaving 7 bases between them. In germline, CDR1 is LNHDA, CDR2 SQIVND (reference sequence). This CDR3 is built from 13 residues. DNA for the CDR3: TGTGCCAGTAGTATAGGGGGATTCTACGAGCAGTACTTC. Its translation: CASSIGGFYEQYF.

Only a few counts were recorded for this clone. The CDR3 is CASSSQGGQPQHF. The DNA of the CDR3 is TGTGCCAGCAGCTCACAGGGAGGTCAGCCCCAGCATTTT. The chain joins TRBV7-9 to TRBJ1-5; TRBD1 is a possible D gene (6 bases). Trimming stripped 4 bases from V and 6 bases from J, with 10 bases between. Germline loops: CDR1 SEHNR, CDR2 FQNEAQ (reference sequence). The CDR3 runs to 13 residues.

The rearrangement links TRBV27 to TRBJ1-1, with 7 bases that match TRBD1. V shed 5 bases, J shed 5 bases, and the junction held 11 bases outside the gene matches. This CDR3 region has 15 residues. From germline, CDR1 is MNHEY and CDR2 SMNVEV (reference sequence). The CDR3 protein is CASSIRQGSRTEAFF. In DNA, the CDR3 is TGTGCCAGCAGTATCCGACAGGGATCTCGGACTGAAGCTTTCTTT.

The chain links TRBV5-1 to TRBJ2-1; 12 nucleotides line up with TRBD2. V trimming: 4 bases; J trimming: 4 bases; junction bases outside the gene matches: 3. This CDR3 comprises 15 residues. Germline V gene lookup returns CDR1 SGHRS and CDR2 YFSETQ. The CDR3 nucleotides read TGCGCCAGCAGCCTGGGACTAGCGGGTTACAATGAGCAGTTCTTC. Amino acids: CASSLGLAGYNEQFF. The full variable domain, in which reference TRBV5-1 and TRBJ2-1 provide the parts outside the CDR3, is KAGVTQTPRYLIKTRGQQVTLSCSPISGHRSVSWYQQTPGQGLQFLFEYFSETQRNKGNFPGRFSGRQFSNSRSEMNVSTLELGDSALYLCASSLGLAGYNEQFFGPGTRLTVL.

The chain is built from TRBV21-1 and TRBJ2-7. TRBV21-1 is assigned pseudogene status. This CDR3 contains 14 residues. The CDR3 reads CASSKTGTDYEQYF. The CDR3 DNA is TGTGCCAGCAGCAAAACGGGGACGGATTACGAGCAGTACTTC.

CDR3 residues: CASSQSHRNQPQHF. CDR3 coding DNA: TGCGCCAGCAGTCAATCGCACCGGAATCAGCCCCAGCATTTT. J is TRBJ1-5 and V is TRBV23-1, with D unresolved. TRBV23-1 is an ORF for which the function is uncertain. Trimming shortened V by 0 bases and J by 4 bases, and 7 bases separated the two germline ends. The CDR3 consists of 14 residues.

The chain employs TRBV2 and TRBJ2-3, with TRBD2 identical over 8 bases. CDR1 is SNHLY and CDR2 is FYNNEI in the germline V gene. CDR3 length: 15 residues. Germline trimming cut 1 base from V and 1 base from J; bases unmatched to any gene: 1. The CDR3 DNA is TGTGCCAGCAGTGAAGACGGGGGGGGCACAGATACGCAGTATTTT. This encodes CASSEDGGGTDTQYF.

The V call is TRBV6-5, the J call TRBJ1-5, with D possibly matching TRBD1 (5 bases). Trimming stripped 6 bases from V and 0 bases from J, with 12 bases between. Germline loops: CDR1 MNHEY, CDR2 SVGAGI. There are 15 residues in the CDR3. The CDR3 region is CASSHGTVSNQPQHF. In nucleotides, the CDR3 is TGTGCCAGCAGCCACGGGACGGTTAGCAATCAGCCCCAGCATTTT.

The chain is built from TRBV5-4 and TRBJ1-1; 11 bases align to TRBD1. Per germline, CDR1 SGHNT and CDR2 YYREEE (reference sequence). The CDR3 is made up of 15 amino acids. With 4 bases clipped from V and 4 bases from J, the junction kept 6 bases outside the gene matches. The CDR3 coding sequence is TGTGCCAGCAGCGGGGGACAGGGGGAATTCACTGAAGCTTTCTTT. Amino acid sequence: CASSGGQGEFTEAFF.

This chain uses TRBV5-1 with TRBJ2-5, with D possibly being TRBD2 (5 bases). V shed 0 bases and J shed 1 base, with 7 bases lying between them. The CDR3 totals 14 residues. CDR1 is SGHRS and CDR2 is YFSETQ in the germline V gene. The CDR3 sequence is CASSLGAGQETQYF. DNA of the CDR3: TGCGCCAGCAGCTTGGGCGCGGGCCAAGAGACCCAGTACTTC.